This record covers a single TCR beta chain. This clonotype was seen repeatedly, ten times or more. No antigen is known for it. Per-base qualities were not stored, and no clone one base away is much larger. Sequenced on an Illumina HiSeq 2500. Quantitative 5'-RACE with molecular barcodes was used to prepare TCR beta libraries. Concerning the study's data processing: To identify disease-linked TCR variants, a new computational method was used, one built on a probabilistic model of VDJ rearrangement. The public reads were reanalyzed by TCRdb: fastp trimming at Q25, MiXCR alignment, in-frame beta chains only. Rows with one shared CDR3 protein collapse into an entry with the most common genes and DNA. In this record, the V and J calls reflect TCRdb's handling and not the investigators' own analysis. Here the sample has 200,000 to 300,000 distinct CDR3 sequences; approximately 8% occur a single time. The ten most abundant clones make up roughly 4.9% of the sample.

This sample is part of a study of CD8 T cells in ankylosing spondylitis (dated by TCRdb to 2016 to 2017). With respect to the entire study: To find TCR variants linked to disease, the study profiled T cell receptor beta repertoires in ankylosing spondylitis patients and healthy donors. In total, the full study cohort was made up of 108 healthy donors and more than 20 ankylosing spondylitis patients. Peripheral blood samples were taken, and synovial fluid was additionally collected from ankylosing spondylitis patients. Here is what the overall study found, with its caveats: A CD8+ phenotype was shown by the disease-linked clones, which were found at relatively low frequencies in peripheral blood. The disease-linked clones were reported as significantly enriched in matched synovial fluid samples from ankylosing spondylitis patients. Blood from ankylosing spondylitis patients appeared to be characterized by a TCR beta motif composed of eight highly homologous amino acid variants. Some motif variants had previously been reported in the synovial fluid and blood of reactive arthritis patients, which suggests shared mechanisms of disease initiation.

V and J are trimmed by 7 bases and 6 bases, and the gene matches miss 0 bases of the junction. From the cysteine up to the phenylalanine, the CDR3 has a length of 11 residues. Only CDR3 DNA remains: 33 bases, in frame from the first base. The germline V gene sets CDR1 to SNHLY and CDR2 to FYNNEI. Sequences were obtained from blood, either unsorted or a sorted T cell fraction (not recorded which). The sequence is built from TRBV2 and TRBJ2-1, and 7 bases in between align with TRBD2. This TCR came from a female donor with ankylosing spondylitis or in good health (not recorded which). The DNA sequence is TGTGCCAGCACGGGAGGCAATGAGCAGTTCTTC. Its product reads: CASTGGNEQFF.